Presented here are 2 T cell receptor beta chains from one specimen sequenced in a study of CD8 T cells in ankylosing spondylitis. Findings and limits, study-wide: Ankylosing spondylitis blood seemed to carry a telltale TCR beta motif made of about 8 highly homologous variants.

TCRdb called the 5' RACE reads again in MiXCR, with one record for every CDR3 protein. The sample has 700,000 to 850,000 distinct CDR3 sequences; about 12% are singletons. These TCRs are of unknown antigen specificity. The sample comprised blood, either unsorted or a sorted T cell fraction (not recorded which). The receptors shown here come from a male donor with ankylosing spondylitis.

This clonotype was detected only a few times. The chain combines TRBV5-1 with TRBJ1-3; 8 bases match TRBD1. The CDR3 consists of 15 residues. V gave up 4 bases and J gave up 4 bases; unmatched junction bases: 7. In germline, CDR1 is SGHRS, CDR2 YFSETQ. CDR3 amino acids: CASSLDRGPGNTIYF. CDR3 nucleotides: TGCGCCAGCAGCCTAGACAGGGGTCCCGGAAACACCATATATTTT. The full variable domain, completed using reference TRBV5-1 and TRBJ1-3, is KAGVTQTPRYLIKTRGQQVTLSCSPISGHRSVSWYQQTPGQGLQFLFEYFSETQRNKGNFPGRFSGRQFSNSRSEMNVSTLELGDSALYLCASSLDRGPGNTIYFGEGSWLTVV.

This rearrangement joins TRBV28 to TRBJ1-6; D gene ambiguous. This CDR3 comprises 15 residues. Germline V CDR1 and CDR2: MDHEN, SYDVKM. V gave up 3 bases and J gave up 5 bases, with 11 bases separating them. In DNA form, the CDR3 reads TGTGCCAGCAGTTTCATGCAGTCGGATAATTCACCCCTCCACTTT. This codes for CASSFMQSDNSPLHF.